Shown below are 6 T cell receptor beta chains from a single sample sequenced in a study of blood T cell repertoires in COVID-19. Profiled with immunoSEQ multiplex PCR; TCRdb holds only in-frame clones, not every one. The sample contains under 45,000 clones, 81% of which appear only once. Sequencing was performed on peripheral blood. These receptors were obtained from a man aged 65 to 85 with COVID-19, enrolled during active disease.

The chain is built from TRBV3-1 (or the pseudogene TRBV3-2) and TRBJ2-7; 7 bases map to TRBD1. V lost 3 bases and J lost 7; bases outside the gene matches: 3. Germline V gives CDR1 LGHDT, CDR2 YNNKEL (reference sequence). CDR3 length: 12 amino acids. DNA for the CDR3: TGTGCCAGCAGCCAGGCAGGGGGAGAGCAGTACTTC. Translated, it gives CASSQAGGEQYF.

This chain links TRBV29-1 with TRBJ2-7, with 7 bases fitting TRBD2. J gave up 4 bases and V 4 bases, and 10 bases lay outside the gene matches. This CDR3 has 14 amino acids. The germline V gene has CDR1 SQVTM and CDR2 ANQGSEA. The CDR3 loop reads CSVVGGRENYEQYF. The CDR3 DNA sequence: TGCAGCGTTGTGGGGGGGAGGGAGAATTACGAGCAGTACTTC.

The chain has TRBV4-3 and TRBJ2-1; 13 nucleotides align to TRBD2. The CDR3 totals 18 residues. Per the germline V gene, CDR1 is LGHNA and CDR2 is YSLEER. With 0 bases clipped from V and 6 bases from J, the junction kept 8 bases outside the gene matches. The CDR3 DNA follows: TGCGCCAGCAGCCAAGAAACTAGCGGGAGGGCCCTCAGCAATGAGCAGTTCTTC. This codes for CASSQETSGRALSNEQFF.

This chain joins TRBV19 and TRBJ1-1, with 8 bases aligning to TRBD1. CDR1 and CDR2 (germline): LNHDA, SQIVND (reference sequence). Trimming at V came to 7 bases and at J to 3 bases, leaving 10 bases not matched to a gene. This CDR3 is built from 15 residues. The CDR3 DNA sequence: TGTGCCAGTACCCTCGGGACAGGCTGGGACACTGAAGCTTTCTTT. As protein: CASTLGTGWDTEAFF.

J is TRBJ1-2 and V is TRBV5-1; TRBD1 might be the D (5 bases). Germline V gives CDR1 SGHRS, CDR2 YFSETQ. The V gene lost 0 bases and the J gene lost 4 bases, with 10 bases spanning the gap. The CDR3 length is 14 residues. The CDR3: CASSLGSGAYGYTF. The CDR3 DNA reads TGCGCCAGCAGCTTGGGTTCTGGGGCCTATGGCTACACCTTC.

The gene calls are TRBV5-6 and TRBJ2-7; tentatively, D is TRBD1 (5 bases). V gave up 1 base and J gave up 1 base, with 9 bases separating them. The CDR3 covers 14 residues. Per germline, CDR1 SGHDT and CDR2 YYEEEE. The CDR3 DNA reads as TGTGCCAGCAGCTTGAGGGGCAGATCCTACGAGCAGTACTTC. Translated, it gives CASSLRGRSYEQYF.